Below are 3 T cell receptor beta chains sequenced from a single sample in a study of T-cell reconstitution after alpha-beta-depleted transplantation in children. Unique molecular identifiers were used in preparing the TCRbeta library. TCRdb used MiXCR to reprocess the PCR reads, holding one entry per CDR3 protein. The sample lists some 440,000 distinct CDR3 sequences, about 17% occurring once. The source was PBMCs, mostly from graft donor cells, collected 360 days after TCRalphabeta/CD19-depleted stem cell transplant. These receptors all come from a boy under two years old who had a stem cell transplant for Wiskott-Aldrich syndrome, so the T cells may come from the graft donor.

This clonotype was detected only a few times. The chain uses TRBV7-9 and TRBJ2-5; no clear D gene. V was shortened by 4 bases and J by 3 bases, with 9 bases between the two germline ends. Germline CDR1 and CDR2: SEHNR and FQNEAQ (reference sequence). The CDR3 consists of 13 residues. The CDR3 here is CASSYRAEETQYF. The CDR3 DNA reads TGTGCCAGCAGCTACCGGGCAGAAGAGACCCAGTACTTC.

This clonotype was picked up a small number of times. The V gene is TRBV12-3 or TRBV12-4, the J gene TRBJ2-1, with D perhaps TRBD2 (5 bases). The CDR3 sequence is 18 residues long. V lost 4 bases and J lost 3, with 22 bases in between. The CDR3 DNA follows: TGTGCCAGCAGTTCCACTCGGGCCCCGGGGTCGGGCTACAATGAGCAGTTCTTC. It yields the protein CASSSTRAPGSGYNEQFF.

The CDR3 nucleotides read TGTGCCATCAGTGACCTATATTTGGACAGGCCCCGCTCCTACAATGAGCAGTTCTTC. Amino acids: CAISDLYLDRPRSYNEQFF. This chain connects TRBV10-3 to TRBJ2-1; 7 positions agree with TRBD1. This CDR3 is built from 19 residues. Germline V gene lookup returns CDR1 ENHRY and CDR2 SYGVKD. V shed 3 bases, J shed 0 bases, and the junction held 14 bases outside the gene matches.